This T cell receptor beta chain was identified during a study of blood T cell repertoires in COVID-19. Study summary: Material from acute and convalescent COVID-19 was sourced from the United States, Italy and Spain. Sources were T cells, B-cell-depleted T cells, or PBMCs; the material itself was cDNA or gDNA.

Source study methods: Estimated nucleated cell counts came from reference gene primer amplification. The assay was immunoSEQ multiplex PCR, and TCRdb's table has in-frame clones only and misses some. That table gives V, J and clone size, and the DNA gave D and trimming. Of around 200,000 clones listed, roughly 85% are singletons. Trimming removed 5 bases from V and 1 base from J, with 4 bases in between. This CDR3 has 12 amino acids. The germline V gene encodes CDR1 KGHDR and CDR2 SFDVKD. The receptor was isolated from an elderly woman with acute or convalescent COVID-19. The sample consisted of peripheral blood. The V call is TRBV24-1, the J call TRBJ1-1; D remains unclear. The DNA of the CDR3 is TGTGCCACCAGTGCCTGGAACACTGAAGCTTTCTTT. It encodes CATSAWNTEAFF.